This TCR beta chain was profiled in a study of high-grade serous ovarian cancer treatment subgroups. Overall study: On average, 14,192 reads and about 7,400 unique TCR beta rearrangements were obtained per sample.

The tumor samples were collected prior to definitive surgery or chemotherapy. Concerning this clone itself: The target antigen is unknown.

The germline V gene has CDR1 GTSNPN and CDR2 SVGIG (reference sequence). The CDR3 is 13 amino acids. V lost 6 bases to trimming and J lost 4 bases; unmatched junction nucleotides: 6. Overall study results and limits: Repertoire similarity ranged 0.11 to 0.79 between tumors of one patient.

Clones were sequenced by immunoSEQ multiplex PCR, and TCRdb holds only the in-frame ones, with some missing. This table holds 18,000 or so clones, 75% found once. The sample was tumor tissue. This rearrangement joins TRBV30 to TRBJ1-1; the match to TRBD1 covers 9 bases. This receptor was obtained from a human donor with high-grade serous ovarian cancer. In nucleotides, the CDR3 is TGTGCCTGCACAGGGGGCAAGGGCACTGAAGCTTTCTTT. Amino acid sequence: CACTGGKGTEAFF.